This T cell receptor (beta chain) is from a study of monozygotic twins with inflammatory bowel disease. For both chains, the TCRalpha and TCRbeta cDNA went through two nested PCRs of approximately 16 and 9 cycles. Following a re-call of the 5' RACE reads, TCRdb has one entry per CDR3 protein and lacks DNA. Here the sample table reports approximately 200,000 distinct CDR3 sequences. CDR3 size: 14 residues. The V gene's germline CDR1 is SEHNR and CDR2 FQNEAQ (reference sequence). Sequenced sample: blood. The chain joins TRBV7-9 to TRBJ1-1; TCRdb's D call, TRBD1, is unchecked because there is no DNA. The sequence derives from a human donor with ulcerative colitis or Crohn's disease, or a healthy co-twin of an affected twin (not recorded which). CDR3 region: CASSLDRAYTEAFF.